The 4 T cell receptor beta chains listed next were all sequenced from one sample in a study of CD8 T cells in Susac syndrome (dated by TCRdb to about 2019). To prepare the library, the immunoSEQ multiplex PCR assay was applied. RNA was extracted with the RNeasy kit and roughly 0.5 to 1 ug was reverse transcribed using random hexamers. TCRdb trimmed public reads at Q25 via fastp, called clones via MiXCR and kept in-frame beta chains. Every distinct CDR3 protein forms one entry, paired with its most common genes and DNA. Recorded for this sample are about 180,000 distinct CDR3 sequences; about 96% of them occurred a single time. The top ten constitute approximately 0.12% of the sample. Sequenced sample: CD4+ T cells from PBMCs. The receptor set was obtained from a human donor with Susac syndrome.

The chain combines TRBV3-1 with TRBJ2-5, with D hard to call. CDR3 length: 15 residues. Trimming removed 3 bases at V and 2 bases at J, with 13 bases between. From germline, CDR1 is LGHDT and CDR2 YNNKEL (reference sequence). The CDR3, as DNA: TGTGCCAGCAGCCAGACTTTACAGAGTCAAGAGACCCAGTACTTC. It encodes CASSQTLQSQETQYF.

V usage is TRBV12-3 or TRBV12-4 and J usage is TRBJ1-2; no clear D gene. This CDR3 is built from 13 residues. Trimming cost V 2 bases and J 8 bases, with 12 bases left between them. DNA for the CDR3: TGTGCCAGCAGTTTATCCGCTCCCTCAGGCTACACCTTC. Translation: CASSLSAPSGYTF.

This clonotype turned up a few times. This chain connects TRBV3-1 to TRBJ1-4, with a weak D call TRBD1 (5 bases). The length of the CDR3 is 13 residues. V was cut by 2 bases and J by 7 bases, with 8 bases left in between. Germline V gene lookup returns CDR1 LGHDT and CDR2 YNNKEL (reference sequence). The chain's CDR3 is CASSQQGGEKLFF. The CDR3 DNA reads as TGTGCCAGCAGCCAACAGGGAGGTGAAAAACTGTTTTTT.

The CDR3 loop reads CASASSVLYEQYF. CDR3 coding DNA: TGTGCCAGCGCCTCTAGCGTCCTCTACGAGCAGTACTTC. This chain connects TRBV25-1 to TRBJ2-7, with a tentative D call TRBD2 (6 bases). Germline loops: CDR1 MGHDK, CDR2 SYGVNS. This CDR3 region has 13 residues. Deletions cut 8 bases from V and 3 bases from J, with 14 bases between.